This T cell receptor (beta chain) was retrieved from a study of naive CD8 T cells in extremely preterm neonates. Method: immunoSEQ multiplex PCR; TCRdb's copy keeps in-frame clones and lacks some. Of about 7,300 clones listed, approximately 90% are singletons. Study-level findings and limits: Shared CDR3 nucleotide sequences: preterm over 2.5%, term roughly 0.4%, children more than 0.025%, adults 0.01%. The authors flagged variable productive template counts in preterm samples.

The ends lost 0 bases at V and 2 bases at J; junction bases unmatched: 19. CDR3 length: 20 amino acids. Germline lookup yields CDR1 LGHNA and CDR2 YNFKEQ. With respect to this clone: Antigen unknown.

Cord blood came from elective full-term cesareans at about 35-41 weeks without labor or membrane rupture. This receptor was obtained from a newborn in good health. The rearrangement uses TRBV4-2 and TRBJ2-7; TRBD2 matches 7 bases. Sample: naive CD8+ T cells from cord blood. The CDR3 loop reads CASSQDRRPISGPDPYEQYF. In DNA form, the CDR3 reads TGTGCCAGCAGCCAAGATAGACGCCCCATTAGCGGGCCTGATCCCTACGAGCAGTACTTC.